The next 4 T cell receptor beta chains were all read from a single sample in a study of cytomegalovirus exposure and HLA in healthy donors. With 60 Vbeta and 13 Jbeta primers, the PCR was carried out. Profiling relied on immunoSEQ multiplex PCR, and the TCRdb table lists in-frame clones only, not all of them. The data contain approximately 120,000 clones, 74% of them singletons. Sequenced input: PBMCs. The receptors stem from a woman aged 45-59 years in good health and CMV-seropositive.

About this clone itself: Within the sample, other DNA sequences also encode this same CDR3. CDR3 sequence: CASSLDRGLEQYF. CDR3 in DNA: TGTGCCAGCAGCTTAGACAGGGGGTTAGAGCAGTACTTC. The chain uses TRBV7-2 and TRBJ2-7; 8 positions match TRBD1. This CDR3 has 13 amino acids. V was pared by 1 base and J by 7 bases, with 3 bases of the junction left unmatched. Germline CDR1 is SGHTA and CDR2 is FQGNSA.

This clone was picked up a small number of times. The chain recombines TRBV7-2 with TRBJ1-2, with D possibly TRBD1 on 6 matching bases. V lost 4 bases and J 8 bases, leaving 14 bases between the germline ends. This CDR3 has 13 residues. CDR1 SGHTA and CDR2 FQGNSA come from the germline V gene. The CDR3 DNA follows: TGTGCCAGCAGCTGGCTACAGGGACAAGGCTACACCTTC. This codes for CASSWLQGQGYTF.

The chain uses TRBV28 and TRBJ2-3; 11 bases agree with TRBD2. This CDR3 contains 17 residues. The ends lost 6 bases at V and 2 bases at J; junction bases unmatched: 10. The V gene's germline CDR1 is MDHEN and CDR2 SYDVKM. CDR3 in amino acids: CASSLTGTSGYTDTQYF. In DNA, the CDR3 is TGTGCCAGCAGCCTTACTGGGACTAGCGGATACACAGATACGCAGTATTTT. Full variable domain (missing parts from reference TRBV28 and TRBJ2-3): DVKVTQSSRYLVKRTGEKVFLECVQDMDHENMFWYRQDPGLGLRLIYFSYDVKMKEKGDIPEGYSVSREKKERFSLILESASTNQTSMYLCASSLTGTSGYTDTQYFGPGTRLTVL.

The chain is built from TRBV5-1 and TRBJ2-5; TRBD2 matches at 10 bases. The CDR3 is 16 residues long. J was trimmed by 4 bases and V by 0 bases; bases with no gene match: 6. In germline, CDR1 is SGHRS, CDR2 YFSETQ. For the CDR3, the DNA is TGCGCCAGCAGCTTGGGAGAGTCTAGCGGGAGAGAGACCCAGTACTTC. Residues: CASSLGESSGRETQYF.